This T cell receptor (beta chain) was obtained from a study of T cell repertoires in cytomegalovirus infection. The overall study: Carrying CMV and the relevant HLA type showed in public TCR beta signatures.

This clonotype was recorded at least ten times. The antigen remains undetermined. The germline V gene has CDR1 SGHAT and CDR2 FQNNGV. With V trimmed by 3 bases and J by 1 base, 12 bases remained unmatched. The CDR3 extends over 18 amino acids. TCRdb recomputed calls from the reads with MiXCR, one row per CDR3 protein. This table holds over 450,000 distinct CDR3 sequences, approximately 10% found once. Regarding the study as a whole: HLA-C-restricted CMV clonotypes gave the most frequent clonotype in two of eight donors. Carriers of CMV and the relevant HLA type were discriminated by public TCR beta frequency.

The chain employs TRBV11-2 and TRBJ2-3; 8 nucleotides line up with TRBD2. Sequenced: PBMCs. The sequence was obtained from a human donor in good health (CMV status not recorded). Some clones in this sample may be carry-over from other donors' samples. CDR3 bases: TGTGCCAGCAGCTTGAGGGGACTAGGAAACTGGGGCACAGATACGCAGTATTTT. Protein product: CASSLRGLGNWGTDTQYF.